Below, one T cell receptor beta chain is given with its context. This sample was taken from a study of T-cell memory formation after mild COVID-19. TCRdb re-analysed the 5' RACE reads in MiXCR, keeping a single row per CDR3 protein. The data contain under 400,000 distinct CDR3 sequences, under 30% of them singletons. V lost 9 bases, J lost 3 bases, and 12 bases stayed unmatched. The CDR3 totals 16 residues. CDR1 and CDR2 from the germline V gene are KGHDR and SFDVKD. The receptor was derived from an adult woman who had mild COVID-19 (a few samples of this study predate the infection). Cell type and time point are not known. The sample consisted of PBMCs or a T cell subset sorted from them (not recorded which). The rearrangement links TRBV24-1 to TRBJ1-5; TRBD1 aligns across 8 bases. The DNA of the CDR3 is TGTGCCACCGCAAACGGACAGGGATTTTCCAATCAGCCCCAGCATTTT. Translation gives CATANGQGFSNQPQHF.